Given below is one TCR beta chain in context. The junction and the germline gene differ at one end; a read error may be behind it. The sample is drawn from a study of lymphopenia after photon versus proton radiotherapy. This table comes from immunoSEQ multiplex PCR, and its TCRdb copy is limited to in-frame clones, with some not included. Seen here are tens of thousands of clones, roughly 93% observed once, and the top ten hold 2.9%. This TCR was recovered from a woman in her seventies with pancreatic cancer. The sample consisted of peripheral blood, taken from a patient treated with photon-based radiotherapy.

CDR3 bases: TGTGCCAGCAGTGATCGAGCGGGAGGGCCCTTC. Protein sequence: CASSDRAGGPF. The chain has TRBV2 and TRBJ2-7; 10 bases are shared with TRBD2. This CDR3 has 11 amino acids. Germline CDR1 SNHLY, CDR2 FYNNEI. Full variable domain (outside the CDR3, taken from reference TRBV2 and TRBJ2-7): EPEVTQTPSHQVTQMGQEVILRCVPISNHLYFYWYRQILGQKVEFLVSFYNNEISEKSEIFDDQFSVERPDGSNFTLKIRSTKLEDSAMYFCASSDRAGGPFGPGTRLTVT.